This T cell receptor (delta chain) was profiled in a study of gamma-delta chains in newborns, infants, children. Study-level information: Microbial exposure reportedly drives polyclonal innate γδ T cell expansion after birth.

TCRdb re-processed the reads via CATT. The sample consists of a few thousand delta-chain clones, roughly 4.7% of them appearing once. Germline CDR1 is GEAIGNYY and CDR2 is EKD. V was clipped by 5 bases and J by 5 bases; unmatched bases: 13. The CDR3 runs 15 residues. This clone was observed a few times. Since a much larger clone is just one base distant, this may be a read error. Other DNA sequences in this specimen translate into the identical CDR3. The TCR comes from a child who was a newborn, infant or young child, either healthy, febrile or measles-vaccinated (not recorded which). This chain joins TRDV2 and TRDJ1; 7 nucleotides agree with TRDD3. Sequencing was done on a sample of blood. The CDR3 protein is CACVPLGAATDKLIF. DNA of the CDR3: TGTGCCTGTGTACCTCTGGGGGCCGCCACTGATAAACTCATCTTT.